The rows below give T cell receptor beta chains drawn from one sample of a study of early T cells in non-severe SARS-CoV-2 infection. TCRdb redid the calling of the 5' RACE reads with MiXCR, one entry per CDR3 protein. This table has approximately 29,000 distinct CDR3 sequences, roughly 6.6% appearing once. Sequenced input: whole blood. These receptors came from an adult who was a healthcare worker with PCR-confirmed SARS-CoV-2 infection or an uninfected control (not recorded which). Each CDR3 is given with its conserved first and last residue. A D gene is named only where the DNA matches it firmly. Clone size is given for some rows only: seen once, a few or many times, or a class if the clone is expanded.

NA,TRBJ2-3,many,TRBV6-6,TGTGCCAGCAGCGGAACGGAGGATACGCAGTATTTT,CASSGTEDTQYF
NA,TRBJ1-1,many,TRBV12-3/TRBV12-4,TGTGCCAGCAGTCGTGGGTTGGGGGGCACTGAAGCTTTCTTT,CASSRGLGGTEAFF
TRBD1,TRBJ1-3,many,TRBV29-1,TGCAGCGGGACAGGGTCGCGAGAAAACACCATATATTTT,CSGTGSRENTIYF
NA,TRBJ1-2,many,TRBV9,TGTGCCAGCAGCCCCCGACGCTCTAACTATGGCTACACCTTC,CASSPRRSNYGYTF
NA,TRBJ2-7,many,TRBV19,TGTGCCAGTAGTATAGACAGGGGCGGCGAGCAGTACTTC,CASSIDRGGEQYF
NA,TRBJ1-5,few,TRBV24-1,TGTGCCACCAGTGATTTTGGTAGCAATCAGCCCCAGCATTTT,CATSDFGSNQPQHF
TRBD1,TRBJ2-3,many,TRBV28,TGTGCCAGCAGGACCGGGACAGGAGTACCTAGCACAGATACGCAGTATTTT,CASRTGTGVPSTDTQYF
NA,TRBJ2-3,many,TRBV4-3,TGCGCCAGCAGCCAAGTAGAGAAGAAACCAGATACGCAGTATTTT,CASSQVEKKPDTQYF
TRBD2,TRBJ2-7,many,TRBV20-1,TGCAGTGCTAGAAGCCCCAGGGCTAGCGGAACACCCTACGAGCAGTACTTC,CSARSPRASGTPYEQYF
TRBD1,TRBJ1-1,many,TRBV28,TGTGCCAGCAGTTCCACAGGGGGCTCCACTGAAGCTTTCTTT,CASSSTGGSTEAFF
NA,TRBJ2-1,many,TRBV29-1,TGCAGCGTTGCGCCCAACTCCTACAATGAGCAGTTCTTC,CSVAPNSYNEQFF
TRBD2,TRBJ2-7,many,TRBV19,TGTGCCAGTAGTAGGAGCAGACTAGCGGGAGGACAACCCTACGAGCAGTACTTC,CASSRSRLAGGQPYEQYF
TRBD1,TRBJ1-2,many,TRBV28,TGTGCCAGCAGAACACCCTCCGGGACAGGGCTTTATGGCTACACCTTC,CASRTPSGTGLYGYTF
NA,TRBJ2-2,NA,TRBV7-2,TGTGCCAGCAGCTTAGTTCTCAGCAACACCGGGGAGCTGTTTTTT,CASSLVLSNTGELFF